The TCR beta chain described here comes from a study of shared clonotypes between healthy human individuals. At the level of the study: Samples came from a couple of female and three male donors aged 18 to 49. CD4 naive cells filled three plates per donor, CD4 memory three, CD8 naive two and CD8 memory one.

Points from the study as a whole: Across subsets, estimated richness was generally greater for naive than for memory populations.

Notes on this clone: As yet, its antigen is unknown.

Measured with immunoSEQ multiplex PCR; TCRdb has only the in-frame clones, and not every one. This sample carries more than 1,200,000 clones, approximately 98.5% of them seen once, and the ten largest clones take approximately 0.4%. The clonotype comes from a young man in good health. Material: naive CD4+ T cells sorted from blood. Subset specified: CD45RA+ positively selected.

The CDR3 loop reads CASSLDRGRETQYF. The CDR3 DNA reads as TGTGCCAGCAGCTTAGACAGGGGGCGAGAGACCCAGTACTTC. J is TRBJ2-5 and V is TRBV7-8, with 9 nucleotides matching TRBD1. Trimming removed 1 base from V and 4 bases from J; junction bases left unmatched: 1. The V gene's germline CDR1 is SGHVS and CDR2 FQNEAQ. This CDR3 spans 14 amino acids.